This T cell receptor (beta chain) was captured in a study of blood T cell repertoires in COVID-19. TCRdb keeps only in-frame clones here, not all; method: immunoSEQ multiplex PCR. The sample yields 120,000 or so clones, 80% seen once. This CDR3 spans 14 amino acids. From germline, CDR1 is SNHLY and CDR2 FYNNEI. V gave up 4 bases and J gave up 5 bases; unmatched junction bases: 6. Input material: peripheral blood. This clonotype was obtained from a human donor in a cohort sampled during active COVID-19. The chain is built from TRBV2 and TRBJ2-5, with 8 bases fitting TRBD1. The CDR3 coding sequence is TGTGCCAGCAGTGTGACAGGGGTTGTGGAGACCCAGTACTTC. Protein sequence: CASSVTGVVETQYF.